This T cell receptor beta chain appears in the sequencing data of a study of human T cells and chemical hapten exposure. Study findings and constraints: Against controls, expanded TCRs gave rise to significantly more large CDR3 similarity clusters. The study found that PT1 expanded TCR counts correlated positively with patch test score.

In this sample, this clonotype turned up many times. Antigen: not known. Time point indicated: patch test 1, 2 weeks after DPC sensitization. This sample's treatment: therapeutic diphenylcyclopropenone sensitization with weekly scalp DPC. Non-pregnant alopecia patients aged 18 to 70, suitable for DPC therapy. Individual cDNA molecules had unique molecular identifiers attached to them by the library. Each CDR3 protein gets one entry after TCRdb re-called the RACE reads with MiXCR. This table has under 130,000 distinct CDR3 sequences, roughly 9.6% appearing once. The germline V gene has CDR1 GTSNPN and CDR2 SVGIG (reference sequence). This CDR3 spans 12 amino acids. V shed 4 bases and J shed 6 bases, with 11 bases lying between them.

The chain combines TRBV30 with TRBJ2-3; a weak D match, TRBD1 (5 bases). This TCR derives from a woman between 40 and 55 years old with alopecia areata. Some clones in this sample may be carry-over from other donors' samples. The sequenced sample was whole blood, obtained in connection with sensitization to the hapten diphenylcyclopropenone (DPC). The chain's CDR3 is CAWTSPGDTQYF. CDR3 coding DNA: TGTGCCTGGACTTCTCCAGGGGATACGCAGTATTTT.